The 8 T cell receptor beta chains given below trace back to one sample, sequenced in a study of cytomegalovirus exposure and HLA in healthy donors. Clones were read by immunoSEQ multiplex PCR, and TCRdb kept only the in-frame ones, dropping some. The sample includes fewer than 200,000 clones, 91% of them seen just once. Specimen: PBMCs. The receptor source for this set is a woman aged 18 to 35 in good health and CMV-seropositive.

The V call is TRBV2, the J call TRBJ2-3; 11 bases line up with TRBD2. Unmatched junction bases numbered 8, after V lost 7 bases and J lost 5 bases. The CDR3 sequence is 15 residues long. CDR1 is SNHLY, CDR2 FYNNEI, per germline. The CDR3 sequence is CASKISGGARDTQYF. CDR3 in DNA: TGTGCCAGCAAGATTAGCGGGGGGGCGAGAGATACGCAGTATTTT.

The CDR3 DNA follows: TGTGCCAGCAGTCGGGGGACTCAGCTGTATACGCAGTATTTT. Its protein product is CASSRGTQLYTQYF. This chain uses TRBV27 with TRBJ2-3; D might be TRBD2 (6 bases). V lost 5 bases to trimming and J lost 7 bases, with 16 bases between them. The length of the CDR3 is 14 residues. The germline gives CDR1 MNHEY, CDR2 SMNVEV (reference sequence).

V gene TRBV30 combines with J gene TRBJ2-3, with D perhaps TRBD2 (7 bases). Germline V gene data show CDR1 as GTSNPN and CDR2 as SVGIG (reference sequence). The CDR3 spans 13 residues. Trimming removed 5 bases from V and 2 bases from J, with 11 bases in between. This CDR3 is CAWGEGDTDTQYF. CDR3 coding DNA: TGTGCCTGGGGGGAGGGGGACACAGATACGCAGTATTTT.

CDR3 amino acids: CASSRKNSGQVPYEQYF. The CDR3 bases are TGCGCCAGCAGCCGTAAAAACTCGGGACAGGTTCCCTACGAGCAGTACTTC. The rearrangement links TRBV5-1 to TRBJ2-7; 8 nucleotides line up with TRBD1. This CDR3 is 17 amino acids long. Germline V gene lookup returns CDR1 SGHRS and CDR2 YFSETQ. The J segment lost 2 bases and the V segment lost 4 bases, leaving 14 bases of the junction unmatched.

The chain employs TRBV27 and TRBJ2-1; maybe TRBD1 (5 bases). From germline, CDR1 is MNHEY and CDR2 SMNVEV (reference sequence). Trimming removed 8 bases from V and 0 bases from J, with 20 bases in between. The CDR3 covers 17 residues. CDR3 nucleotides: TGTGCCAGCCAAAAGGGGCTTAGCCCTAGCTCCTACAATGAGCAGTTCTTC. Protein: CASQKGLSPSSYNEQFF.

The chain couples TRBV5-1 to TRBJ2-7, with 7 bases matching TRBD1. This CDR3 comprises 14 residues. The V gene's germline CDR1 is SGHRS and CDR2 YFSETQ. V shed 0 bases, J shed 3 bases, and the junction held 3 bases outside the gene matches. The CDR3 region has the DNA TGCGCCAGCAGCTTGGGACAGGGCGACTACGAGCAGTACTTC. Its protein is CASSLGQGDYEQYF.

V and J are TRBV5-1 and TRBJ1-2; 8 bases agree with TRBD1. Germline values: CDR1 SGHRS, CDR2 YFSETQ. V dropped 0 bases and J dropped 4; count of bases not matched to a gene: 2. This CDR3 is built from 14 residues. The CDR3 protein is CASSLGQGFYGYTF. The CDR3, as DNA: TGCGCCAGCAGCTTGGGACAGGGGTTCTATGGCTACACCTTC.

CDR3 coding DNA: TGTGCCAGTAGTATCCCTGAGACCCGGGGGGCAGGGAAGAGGTGGGGCGGCGACTATGGCTACACCTTC. Amino acid sequence: CASSIPETRGAGKRWGGDYGYTF. The V gene is TRBV19, the J gene TRBJ1-2; a weak D match, TRBD1 (6 bases). Looked up from germline, CDR1 is LNHDA and CDR2 is SQIVND (reference sequence). The CDR3 is 23 residues long. Trimming removed 3 bases from V and 3 bases from J, with 38 bases in between.